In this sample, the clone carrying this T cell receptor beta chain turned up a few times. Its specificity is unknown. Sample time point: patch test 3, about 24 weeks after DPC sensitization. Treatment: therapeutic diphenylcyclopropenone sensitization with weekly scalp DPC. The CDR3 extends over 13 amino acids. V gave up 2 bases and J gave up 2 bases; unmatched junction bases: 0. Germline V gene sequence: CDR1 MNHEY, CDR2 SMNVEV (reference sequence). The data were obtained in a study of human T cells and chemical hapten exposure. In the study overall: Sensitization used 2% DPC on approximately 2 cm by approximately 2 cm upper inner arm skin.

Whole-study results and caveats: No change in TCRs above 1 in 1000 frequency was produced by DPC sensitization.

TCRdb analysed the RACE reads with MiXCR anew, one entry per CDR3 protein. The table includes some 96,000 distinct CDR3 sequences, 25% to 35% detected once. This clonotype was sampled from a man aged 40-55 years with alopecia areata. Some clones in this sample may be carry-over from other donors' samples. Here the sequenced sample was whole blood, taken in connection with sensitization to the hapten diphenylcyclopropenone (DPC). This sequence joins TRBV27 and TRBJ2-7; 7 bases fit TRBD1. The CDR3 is CASSLGTAYEQYF. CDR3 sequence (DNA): TGTGCCAGCAGTTTAGGGACAGCCTACGAGCAGTACTTC.